One sample yielded the 19 T cell receptor beta chains listed below, sequenced in a study of blood T cell repertoires in COVID-19. The assay was immunoSEQ multiplex PCR, and TCRdb's table has in-frame clones only and misses some. Of some 490,000 clones listed, 75% to 90% are singletons. Sequencing was performed on PBMCs or T cells enriched from blood (not recorded which). These receptors were taken from a woman aged 60 to 75 who had recovered from COVID-19.

The chain links TRBV2 to TRBJ1-5; 7 bases are a match to TRBD1. Looked up from germline, CDR1 is SNHLY and CDR2 is FYNNEI. The CDR3 extends over 15 amino acids. V lost 7 bases, J lost 4 bases, and 10 bases stayed unmatched. The CDR3 nucleotides are TGTGCCAGCATCCTAGACAGGGCATCGAATCAGCCCCAGCATTTT. As protein: CASILDRASNQPQHF.

V and J are TRBV5-6 and TRBJ1-1; no firm D call. The CDR3 length is 13 residues. Germline CDR1 reads SGHDT; CDR2 reads YYEEEE. The germline V and J ends were trimmed by 4 bases and 2 bases, with 9 bases remaining between them. The DNA for the CDR3 is TGTGCCAGCAGCCGAAGGACTAACACTGAAGCTTTCTTT. It translates to CASSRRTNTEAFF. Full variable domain (rest looked up from reference TRBV5-6 and TRBJ1-1): DAGVTQSPTHLIKTRGQQVTLRCSPKSGHDTVSWYQQALGQGPQFIFQYYEEEERQRGNFPDRFSGHQFPNYSSELNVNALLLGDSALYLCASSRRTNTEAFFGQGTRLTVV.

The chain employs TRBV28 and TRBJ2-5; TRBD1 is a possible D gene (7 bases). Trimming pared 3 bases from V and 5 bases from J, leaving 16 bases between. Germline V gives CDR1 MDHEN, CDR2 SYDVKM. The CDR3 runs to 15 residues. In DNA form, the CDR3 reads TGTGCCAGCAGTTTGGGCAGGGGGGAGTGGGAGACCCAGTACTTC. As protein: CASSLGRGEWETQYF.

The genes are TRBV30 and TRBJ2-2; D not resolved. The ends were cut back, 2 bases at V and 5 bases at J, with 6 bases in the middle. This CDR3 has 12 amino acids. Germline V lookup: CDR1 GTSNPN, CDR2 SVGIG (reference sequence). This CDR3 is CAWSSGTGELFF. Written as DNA, the CDR3 is TGTGCCTGGAGTTCGGGTACCGGGGAGCTGTTTTTT.

This chain uses TRBV27 with TRBJ1-2; a possible D gene is TRBD1 (6 bases). The ends were cut back, 8 bases at V and 5 bases at J, with 15 bases in the middle. The CDR3 length is 13 residues. Germline values: CDR1 MNHEY, CDR2 SMNVEV (reference sequence). The CDR3 protein is CASSNDRFYGYTF. The DNA of the CDR3 is TGTGCCAGCTCGAACGACAGGTTTTATGGCTACACCTTC.

V is TRBV30 and J is TRBJ2-1; D gene ambiguous. Germline CDR1 reads GTSNPN; CDR2 reads SVGIG (reference sequence). The CDR3 sequence is 12 residues long. The V end lost 3 bases, the J end lost 9 bases, and 12 bases lay between the germline ends. Here the CDR3 DNA reads TGTGCCTGGAGCCCCCCCGTCCCTGAGCAGTTCTTC. Amino acids: CAWSPPVPEQFF. The variable domain in full, with the rest retrieved from reference TRBV30 and TRBJ2-1, is SQTIHQWPATLVQPVGSPLSLECTVEGTSNPNLYWYRQAAGRGLQLLFYSVGIGQISSEVPQNLSASRPQDRQFILSSKKLLLSDSGFYLCAWSPPVPEQFFGPGTRLTVL.

The chain couples TRBV9 to TRBJ2-5; 10 bases align to TRBD1. The CDR3 extends over 16 amino acids. Germline V CDR1 and CDR2: SGDLS, YYNGEE. The ends lost 6 bases at V and 5 bases at J; junction bases unmatched: 13. The DNA of the CDR3 is TGTGCCAGCAACCGAGCGGGACAGGGGTATTACGAGACCCAGTACTTC. This encodes CASNRAGQGYYETQYF.

This chain joins TRBV7-9 and TRBJ1-2; tentative D call: TRBD1 (6 bases). CDR1 SEHNR and CDR2 FQNEAQ come from the germline V gene (reference sequence). This CDR3 region has 13 residues. V lost 5 bases and J 6 bases, leaving 13 bases between the germline ends. CDR3 DNA sequence: TGTGCCAGCAGCCGGGGGGGCACTAATGGCTACACCTTC. It codes for CASSRGGTNGYTF.

V and J are TRBV18 and TRBJ1-4; D is unresolved. Trimming removed 6 bases from V and 4 bases from J, with 9 bases in between. CDR1 is KGHSH, CDR2 LQKENI, per germline. The CDR3 length is 13 residues. The CDR3 nucleotides read TGTGCCAGCTCCCGGGCGGGTAATGAAAAACTGTTTTTT. The encoded protein is CASSRAGNEKLFF.

This clone was recorded a few times. The V gene is TRBV2, the J gene TRBJ2-7; unclear D gene. Per germline, CDR1 SNHLY and CDR2 FYNNEI. The CDR3 runs 13 residues. V was cut by 4 bases and J by 4 bases, with 11 bases left in between. CDR3 nucleotides: TGTGCCAGCAGTGTCGGTCGATGGTACGAGCAGTACTTC. This sequence encodes CASSVGRWYEQYF.

With respect to this clone: This sample includes further DNA sequences coding for the same CDR3. The chain joins TRBV19 to TRBJ2-3, with a possible D match to TRBD2 (7 bases). Germline CDR1 and CDR2: LNHDA and SQIVND (reference sequence). The CDR3 covers 14 residues. V shed 3 bases and J shed 5 bases, with 12 bases lying between them. In DNA, the CDR3 is TGTGCCAGTAGTATTGGGGGGGCCGGAGATACGCAGTATTTT. Translating gives CASSIGGAGDTQYF.

This clone was seen more than once but under ten times. V and J are TRBV25-1 and TRBJ1-6; 7 bases map to TRBD1. CDR3 length equals 14 residues. Trimming took 6 bases from V and 5 from J; bases not matched to a gene: 4. CDR1 and CDR2 from the germline V gene are MGHDK and SYGVNS. CDR3 nucleotide sequence: TGTGCCAGCAGCGAAGACAGGGATAATTCACCCCTCCACTTT. Translated, it gives CASSEDRDNSPLHF.

The CDR3 region has the DNA TGTGCCAGTAGTATCTCGGCAGCGATCAGGAACACTGAAGCTTTCTTT. Translating gives CASSISAAIRNTEAFF. This chain uses TRBV19 with TRBJ1-1, with unresolved D. The ends were cut back, 3 bases at V and 1 base at J, with 15 bases in the middle. The CDR3 covers 16 residues. Germline V gene lookup returns CDR1 LNHDA and CDR2 SQIVND (reference sequence).

The rearrangement links TRBV24-1 to TRBJ2-1, with D perhaps matching TRBD1 (6 bases). CDR3 length equals 17 residues. The V end was cut by 3 bases, the J end by 4 bases, with 18 bases between. The V gene's germline CDR1 is KGHDR and CDR2 SFDVKD. The CDR3 is CATSDDRTVEGYNEQFF. DNA of the CDR3: TGTGCCACCAGTGATGACCGGACAGTAGAAGGGTACAATGAGCAGTTCTTC.

The chain combines TRBV5-1 with TRBJ2-6; TRBD1 is a possible D gene (5 bases). The CDR3 consists of 15 residues. V was cut by 2 bases and J by 1 base, with 7 bases left in between. Germline loops: CDR1 SGHRS, CDR2 YFSETQ. The CDR3 here is CASSFSGSGANVLTF. CDR3 nucleotides: TGCGCCAGCAGCTTTTCAGGGTCTGGGGCCAACGTCCTGACTTTC. Complete variable domain (other parts from reference TRBV5-1 and TRBJ2-6): KAGVTQTPRYLIKTRGQQVTLSCSPISGHRSVSWYQQTPGQGLQFLFEYFSETQRNKGNFPGRFSGRQFSNSRSEMNVSTLELGDSALYLCASSFSGSGANVLTFGAGSRLTVL.

The chain is built from TRBV5-1 and TRBJ1-3; 7 bases are shared with TRBD1. The CDR3 is 16 amino acids. Per germline, CDR1 SGHRS and CDR2 YFSETQ. The ends lost 4 bases at V and 0 bases at J; junction bases unmatched: 7. CDR3 coding DNA: TGCGCCAGCAGCGCGGGACAGTCCCTCTCTGGAAACACCATATATTTT. Encoded protein: CASSAGQSLSGNTIYF.

The genes are TRBV5-6 and TRBJ1-1; D gene unclear. CDR3 length equals 12 residues. V dropped 2 bases and J dropped 3 bases, with 5 bases sitting between them. Germline V lookup: CDR1 SGHDT, CDR2 YYEEEE. The DNA of the CDR3 is TGTGCCAGCAGCTTTGGGCACACTGAAGCTTTCTTT. This sequence encodes CASSFGHTEAFF. Using reference TRBV5-6 and TRBJ1-1 for the parts outside the CDR3, the full variable domain is DAGVTQSPTHLIKTRGQQVTLRCSPKSGHDTVSWYQQALGQGPQFIFQYYEEEERQRGNFPDRFSGHQFPNYSSELNVNALLLGDSALYLCASSFGHTEAFFGQGTRLTVV.

J is TRBJ2-7 and V is TRBV2; 7 bases are a match to TRBD1. The length of the CDR3 is 13 residues. V was pared by 5 bases and J by 0 bases, with 1 base of the junction left unmatched. In germline, CDR1 is SNHLY, CDR2 FYNNEI. The CDR3 protein is CASSRQGSYEQYV. Here the CDR3 DNA reads TGTGCCAGCAGTCGACAGGGCTCCTACGAGCAGTACGTC.

CDR3 sequence (DNA): TGTGCCAGCAGCTTCCTACTCGAGACTAGCGGGGGGGCCGGAGATACGCAGTATTTT. Translated: CASSFLLETSGGAGDTQYF. This chain uses TRBV11-3 with TRBJ2-3; 14 nucleotides match TRBD2. Per germline, CDR1 SGHNT and CDR2 YENEEA. This CDR3 is 19 amino acids long. J gave up 5 bases and V 3 bases, and 13 bases lay outside the gene matches.